This TCR beta chain was captured by sequencing in a study of OX40 agonist ivuxolimab in advanced cancers. This table comes from immunoSEQ multiplex PCR, and its TCRdb copy is limited to in-frame clones, with some not included. The sample holds about 50,000 clones, 79% seen once. The study, taken as a whole, reports: Mean expanded clone counts were higher in CD8+ than CD4+ T cells.

With respect to this clone: No antigen is known for it.

V was pared by 2 bases and J by 3 bases, with 17 bases between. The CDR3 loop spans 17 amino acids. Germline values: CDR1 MNHNS, CDR2 SASEGT. The input for sequencing was CD4+ or CD8+ T cells sorted from blood, taken in a trial of the OX40 agonist ivuxolimab. V is TRBV6-1 and J is TRBJ1-5; the D is unclear. The clonotype comes from an adult with an advanced solid tumor such as melanoma, head and neck, liver or kidney cancer. CDR3 DNA: TGTGCCAGCAGTGAAATGGGGTCAAACGCGGCCAATCAGCCCCAGCATTTT. Its translation is CASSEMGSNAANQPQHF.